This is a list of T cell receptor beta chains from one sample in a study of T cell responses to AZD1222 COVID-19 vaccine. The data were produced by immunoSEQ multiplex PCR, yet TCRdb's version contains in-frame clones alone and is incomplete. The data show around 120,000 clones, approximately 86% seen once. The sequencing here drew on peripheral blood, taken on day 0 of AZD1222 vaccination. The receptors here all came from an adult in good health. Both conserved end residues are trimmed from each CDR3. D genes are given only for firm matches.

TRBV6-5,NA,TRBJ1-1,ASLRTSPGEAF
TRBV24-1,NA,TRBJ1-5,ATSDLNNQPQH
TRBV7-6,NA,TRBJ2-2,ASSLGLTTGELF
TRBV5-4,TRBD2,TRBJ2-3,ASSGGGVRTDTQY
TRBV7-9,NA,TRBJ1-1,ASSLAPANTEAF
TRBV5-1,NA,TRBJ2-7,ASSLSGGSSYEQY
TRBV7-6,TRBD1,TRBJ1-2,ASSLGTGHTNYGYT
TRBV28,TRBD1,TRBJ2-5,ASSFRGAGRGRVGETQY
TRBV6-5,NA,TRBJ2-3,ATYLGQADTQY
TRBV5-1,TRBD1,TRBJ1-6,ASRISGQGNSPLH
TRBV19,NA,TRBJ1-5,ASSIRDTNQPQH
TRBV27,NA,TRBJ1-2,ASSLEGRRGYT
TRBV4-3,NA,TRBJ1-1,ASSYAAASNTEAF
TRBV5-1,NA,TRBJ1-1,ASSAQMNTEAF
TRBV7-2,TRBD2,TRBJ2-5,ASSLISGGAGETQY
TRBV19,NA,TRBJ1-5,ASTLRGNQPQH
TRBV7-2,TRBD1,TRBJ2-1,ASSLDRGGSYNEQF
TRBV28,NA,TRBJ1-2,ASSLPPSYGYT
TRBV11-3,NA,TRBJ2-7,ASSLGAAYEQY